This TCR beta chain was documented in a study of OX40 agonist ivuxolimab in advanced cancers. Across the study: Ivuxolimab was administered intravenously to patients at 0.01 to 10 mg/kg every 2 weeks. Study-wide findings and caveats: Averaged across samples, CD8+ T cells carried more expanded clones than CD4+ did.

Measured with immunoSEQ multiplex PCR; TCRdb has only the in-frame clones, and not every one. The table has about 60,000 clones, about nine tenths seen once. A note on this clone: What it binds is not known.

Trimming cost V 8 bases and J 5 bases, with 19 bases left between them. The CDR3 is made up of 15 amino acids. Germline V gene data show CDR1 as SNHLY and CDR2 as FYNNEI. This TCR was recovered from an adult with an advanced solid tumor such as melanoma, head and neck, liver or kidney cancer. Sequencing used CD4+ or CD8+ T cells sorted from blood, obtained in a trial of the OX40 agonist ivuxolimab. The chain links TRBV2 to TRBJ1-5, with no clear D. CDR3 sequence (DNA): TGTGCCAGCCGGGGTTGGACCTCCTGGGATCAGCCCCAGCATTTT. Residues: CASRGWTSWDQPQHF. Based on the CDR3 plus reference TRBV2 and TRBJ1-5, the full variable domain is EPEVTQTPSHQVTQMGQEVILRCVPISNHLYFYWYRQILGQKVEFLVSFYNNEISEKSEIFDDQFSVERPDGSNFTLKIRSTKLEDSAMYFCASRGWTSWDQPQHFGDGTRLSIL.